This entry describes one T cell receptor beta chain. Measured with immunoSEQ multiplex PCR; TCRdb has only the in-frame clones, and not every one. The data show approximately 11,000 clones, roughly 89% seen once. Samples: about 28 days before transplant, then days 30, 100 and 180 after. This sample was taken from a study of T cell clonotyping in hematopoietic cell transplantation. The TCR was taken from a male patient in his sixties or seventies who had an allogeneic stem cell transplant from an unrelated donor, so the T cells may come from the graft donor. Some clones in this sample may be carry-over from other donors' samples. The specimen was PBMCs, collected 180 days after allogeneic stem cell transplant.

The CDR3 DNA reads TGTGCCAGTAGTAATCCGGAACCTTATGGCTACACCTTC. It specifies CASSNPEPYGYTF. The chain has TRBV19 and TRBJ1-2, with unresolved D. V lost 4 bases and J lost 5, with 11 bases in between. The CDR3 has 13 amino acids. In germline, CDR1 is LNHDA, CDR2 SQIVND (reference sequence).